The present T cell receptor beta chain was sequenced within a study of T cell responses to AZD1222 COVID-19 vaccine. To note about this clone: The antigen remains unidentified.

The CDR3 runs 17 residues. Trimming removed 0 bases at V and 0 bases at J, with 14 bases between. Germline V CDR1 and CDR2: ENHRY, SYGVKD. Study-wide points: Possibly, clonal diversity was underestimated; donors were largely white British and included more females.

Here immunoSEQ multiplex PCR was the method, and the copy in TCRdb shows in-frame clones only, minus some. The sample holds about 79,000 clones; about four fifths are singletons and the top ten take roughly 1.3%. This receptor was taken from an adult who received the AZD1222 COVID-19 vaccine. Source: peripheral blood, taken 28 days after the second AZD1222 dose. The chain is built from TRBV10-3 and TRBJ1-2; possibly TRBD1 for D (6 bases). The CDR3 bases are TGTGCCATCAGTGAGTCTTATATAGGGGGGGCTAACTATGGCTACACCTTC. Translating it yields CAISESYIGGANYGYTF.